Shown below are 26 T cell receptor beta chains from a single sample sequenced in a study of cytomegalovirus exposure and HLA in healthy donors (TCRdb year 2017). Libraries were built with the immunoSEQ multiplex PCR assay. For the multiplex PCR, a mixture combining 60 forward primers for TCR Vbeta segments and 13 reverse primers for TCR Jbeta segments was used. Here the immuneACCESS table is served through TCRdb, limited to in-frame sequences with V and J called. Missing clones are a known gap in these copies; in checked studies unresolved V genes cover under half, and the rest lacks a known reason. The sample profile shows approximately 210,000 clones; roughly 83% of them were found once. Clones ranked in the top ten supply about 1.6% of the sample. Sequencing was done on a sample of PBMCs. The receptors originated from a woman aged 50 to 65 in good health and CMV-seronegative.

This chain uses TRBV10-3 with TRBJ1-2, with D hard to call. Per germline, CDR1 ENHRY and CDR2 SYGVKD. Trimming left V 2 bases short and J 4 bases short, with 8 bases between. The CDR3 length is 13 residues. The CDR3 protein is CAISEDILYGYTF. The CDR3 nucleotides are TGTGCCATCAGTGAGGACATCCTCTATGGCTACACCTTC.

V gene TRBV10-2 combines with J gene TRBJ1-1; D is uncertain. This CDR3 comprises 13 residues. Per germline, CDR1 WSHSY and CDR2 SAAADI. V lost 2 bases, J lost 2 bases, and 6 bases lay in between. CDR3 sequence reads: CASSEGRNTEAFF. The CDR3 coding sequence is TGCGCCAGCAGTGAGGGGAGAAACACTGAAGCTTTCTTT.

The chain links TRBV4-2 to TRBJ2-2, with D possibly being TRBD1 (5 bases). V dropped 1 base and J dropped 2 bases, with 8 bases sitting between them. This CDR3 spans 15 amino acids. Germline CDR1 reads LGHNA; CDR2 reads YNFKEQ. CDR3 region: CASSQVQGNTGELFF. The CDR3 DNA follows: TGTGCCAGCAGCCAAGTCCAGGGTAACACCGGGGAGCTGTTTTTT.

This chain joins TRBV9 and TRBJ2-7, with 8 bases fitting TRBD1. The CDR3 has 13 amino acids. Germline V CDR1 and CDR2: SGDLS, YYNGEE. The V and J ends lost 4 bases and 4 bases, in that order; junction bases with no gene match: 4. CDR3 sequence reads: CASSPGGWYEQYF. CDR3 sequence (DNA): TGTGCCAGCAGCCCAGGGGGCTGGTACGAGCAGTACTTC. The variable domain in full, completed from reference TRBV9 and TRBJ2-7, reads DSGVTQTPKHLITATGQRVTLRCSPRSGDLSVYWYQQSLDQGLQFLIQYYNGEERAKGNILERFSAQQFPDLHSELNLSSLELGDSALYFCASSPGGWYEQYFGPGTRLTVT.

V is TRBV5-4 and J is TRBJ2-5, with unresolved D. The CDR3 covers 13 residues. Between the trimmed V and J ends, which lost 2 bases and 5 bases, there was a span of 10 bases. CDR1 and CDR2 from the germline V gene are SGHNT and YYREEE (reference sequence). The CDR3 DNA reads as TGTGCCAGCAGCTTCGACCAGGTGGAGACCCAGTACTTC. This gives the protein CASSFDQVETQYF.

The chain's CDR3 is CASIPDTRYEQYF. The CDR3 nucleotides are TGTGCCAGCATTCCGGACACCCGCTACGAGCAGTACTTC. The rearrangement joins TRBV6-6 to TRBJ2-7; D may be TRBD1 (5 bases). Germline loops: CDR1 MNHNY, CDR2 SVGAGI (reference sequence). V gave up 7 bases and J gave up 3 bases, with 13 bases separating them. The CDR3 is made up of 13 amino acids.

CDR3 region: CASSLSGGLYEQYF. The CDR3 DNA reads TGTGCCAGCAGCCTGTCGGGAGGTCTCTACGAGCAGTACTTC. The chain combines TRBV7-6 with TRBJ2-7, with 7 bases aligning to TRBD2. CDR3 length: 14 residues. V trimming: 5 bases; J trimming: 3 bases; junction bases outside the gene matches: 7. CDR1 SGHVS and CDR2 FNYEAQ come from the germline V gene.

V gene TRBV18 combines with J gene TRBJ1-1; D is possibly TRBD1 (6 bases). There are 15 residues in the CDR3. V was trimmed by 4 bases and J by 1 base, leaving 13 bases between them. CDR1 and CDR2 from the germline V gene are KGHSH and LQKENI. Here the CDR3 DNA reads TGTGCCAGCTCACTTCGGGGGGGCACGAACACTGAAGCTTTCTTT. Encoded protein: CASSLRGGTNTEAFF.

This rearrangement joins TRBV6-6 to TRBJ1-6; TRBD1 is a possible D gene (6 bases). CDR1 and CDR2 (germline): MNHNY, SVGAGI (reference sequence). The CDR3 runs to 15 residues. The V end was cut by 2 bases, the J end by 8 bases, with 13 bases between. The CDR3 nucleotides read TGTGCCAGCAGTTACCGGGTCAGGGGAGATTCACCCCTCCACTTT. It encodes CASSYRVRGDSPLHF.

This rearrangement joins TRBV6-1 to TRBJ1-1; 9 nucleotides match TRBD1. CDR3 length: 14 amino acids. J was trimmed by 3 bases and V by 4 bases; bases with no gene match: 3. Germline assignment: CDR1 MNHNS and CDR2 SASEGT. CDR3 nucleotides: TGTGCCAGCAGTGCCCGGACAGGGGACACTGAAGCTTTCTTT. The encoded protein is CASSARTGDTEAFF.

This clone was seen once. The J gene is TRBJ2-3, the V gene TRBV7-2; 8 bases align to TRBD2. The ends lost 4 bases at V and 6 bases at J; junction bases unmatched: 15. The germline V gene encodes CDR1 SGHTA and CDR2 FQGNSA. This CDR3 spans 17 amino acids. CDR3 in amino acids: CASSSQVLAGVWDTQYF. Written as DNA, the CDR3 is TGTGCCAGCAGCTCCCAGGTCCTAGCGGGTGTGTGGGATACGCAGTATTTT. The full variable domain, its missing parts supplied by reference TRBV7-2 and TRBJ2-3, is GAGVSQSPSNKVTEKGKDVELRCDPISGHTALYWYRQSLGQGLEFLIYFQGNSAPDKSGLPSDRFSAERTGGSVSTLTIQRTQQEDSAVYLCASSSQVLAGVWDTQYFGPGTRLTVL.

The count of this clone is one. This rearrangement joins TRBV28 to TRBJ2-7; 11 bases match TRBD2. The V and J ends lost 2 bases and 9 bases, in that order; junction bases with no gene match: 0. This CDR3 comprises 12 residues. CDR1 MDHEN and CDR2 SYDVKM come from the germline V gene. CDR3 sequence: CASSLGLAGQYF. CDR3 nucleotide sequence: TGTGCCAGCAGTTTAGGACTAGCGGGGCAGTACTTC.

The chain joins TRBV30 to TRBJ2-5; 8 nucleotides match TRBD2. The J call is in doubt because the DNA end fits TRBJ2-7 better. Germline V CDR1 and CDR2: GTSNPN, SVGIG (reference sequence). The CDR3 consists of 14 residues. CDR3 amino acids: CAWSVSGSSYEQYF. CDR3 DNA sequence: TGTGCCTGGAGTGTCAGCGGGAGCTCCTACGAGCAGTACTTC.

This sequence joins TRBV9 and TRBJ2-1, with 13 positions matching TRBD2. V trimming: 1 base; J trimming: 9 bases; junction bases outside the gene matches: 7. Per germline, CDR1 SGDLS and CDR2 YYNGEE. CDR3 length: 16 amino acids. DNA of the CDR3: TGTGCCAGCAGCGTAACCACTAGCGGGAGGGCTGGTGAGCAGTTCTTC. Its protein is CASSVTTSGRAGEQFF.

The chain employs TRBV6-1 and TRBJ2-3; 9 positions match TRBD2. The CDR3 is made up of 14 amino acids. CDR1 and CDR2 from the germline V gene are MNHNS and SASEGT. V shed 4 bases, J shed 4 bases, and the junction held 3 bases outside the gene matches. The CDR3 nucleotides read TGTGCCAGCAGTGTCGCGGGAGGGCCAGATACGCAGTATTTT. This codes for CASSVAGGPDTQYF.

V and J are TRBV5-6 and TRBJ1-1, with 8 bases that match TRBD1. The CDR3 length is 15 residues. Losses at the gene ends were 3 bases for V and 1 base for J; bases not matched to a gene: 5. Germline loops: CDR1 SGHDT, CDR2 YYEEEE. The CDR3 sequence: CASSSPGQENTEAFF. CDR3 coding DNA: TGTGCCAGCAGCTCCCCGGGACAGGAGAACACTGAAGCTTTCTTT.

This clone was counted between two and nine times. At one end the junction does not follow the germline gene, possibly because of a read error. Different DNA sequences within this sample yield the same CDR3. The chain combines TRBV7-8 with TRBJ2-7; D possibly corresponds to TRBD2 (5 bases). The CDR3 is made up of 14 amino acids. Germline CDR1 reads SGHVS; CDR2 reads FQNEAQ. Here the CDR3 reads CASSLGRESYEQYF. The CDR3 nucleotides are TGTGCCAGCAGTTTAGGTCGGGAATCCTACGAGCAGTACTTC.

As concerns this clone: Relative to the germline gene, one junction end is altered; a read error may explain this. The CDR3 protein is CSSSPLRDKNF. CDR3 sequence (DNA): TGTTCCAGCAGCCCACTCCGGGACAAGAACTTC. The chain uses TRBV7-9 and TRBJ1-2; a possible D gene is TRBD1 (6 bases). Germline loops: CDR1 SEHNR, CDR2 FQNEAQ (reference sequence). This CDR3 region has 11 residues.

This clone appeared a few times. V gene TRBV9 combines with J gene TRBJ2-1, with TRBD2 identical over 9 bases. CDR1 is SGDLS, CDR2 YYNGEE, per germline. The CDR3 runs to 15 residues. V shed 4 bases and J 10 bases; nucleotides not matched to a gene: 12. The CDR3 protein is CASSLEGSGGKEQFF. For the CDR3, the DNA is TGTGCCAGCAGCCTTGAGGGTAGCGGGGGTAAGGAGCAGTTCTTC.

The J gene is TRBJ2-2, the V gene TRBV27; TRBD2 is a possible D gene (6 bases). The germline V gene has CDR1 MNHEY and CDR2 SMNVEV (reference sequence). The CDR3 is 15 residues long. Trimming cost V 7 bases and J 4 bases, with 16 bases left between them. The chain's CDR3 is CASTPRLDRTGELFF. CDR3 nucleotides: TGTGCCAGCACCCCCCGACTAGATCGCACCGGGGAGCTGTTTTTT.

The rearrangement links TRBV27 to TRBJ1-1; TRBD1 is a possible D gene (6 bases). From germline, CDR1 is MNHEY and CDR2 SMNVEV (reference sequence). The V gene lost 5 bases and the J gene lost 5 bases, with 21 bases spanning the gap. The CDR3 length is 16 residues. The CDR3 sequence: CASSGGGKGQGTEAFF. The CDR3 coding sequence is TGTGCCAGCAGTGGGGGGGGGAAGGGGCAGGGGACTGAAGCTTTCTTT.

V is TRBV7-2 and J is TRBJ2-2, with 7 positions matching TRBD2. After removal of 3 bases from V and 5 bases from J, the junction contained 3 bases not matched to a gene. Germline-derived CDR1 and CDR2 are SGHTA and FQGNSA. The CDR3 totals 14 residues. The CDR3 DNA follows: TGTGCCAGCAGCTTCGGGGGGAGGACCGGGGAGCTGTTTTTT. It is translated as CASSFGGRTGELFF.

This chain joins TRBV19 and TRBJ1-6; possible D gene TRBD1, 5 bases. The CDR3 consists of 15 residues. Trimming cost V 3 bases and J 7 bases, with 13 bases left between them. Germline V gene data show CDR1 as LNHDA and CDR2 as SQIVND (reference sequence). CDR3 coding DNA: TGTGCCAGTAGTATTGGAGGGGCTAGCAATTCACCCCTCCACTTT. It encodes CASSIGGASNSPLHF.

V and J are TRBV29-1 and TRBJ2-1; the match to TRBD2 covers 14 bases. V lost 7 bases, J lost 8 bases, and 7 bases stayed unmatched. This CDR3 comprises 14 residues. The germline V gene encodes CDR1 SQVTM and CDR2 ANQGSEA. CDR3 residues: CSGRTSGGRDEQFF. The CDR3 DNA follows: TGCAGCGGTCGGACTAGCGGGGGGCGGGATGAGCAGTTCTTC.

The chain combines TRBV9 with TRBJ2-3; TRBD2 agrees at 11 bases. V lost 7 bases and J lost 4; bases outside the gene matches: 8. CDR3 length: 15 residues. Germline lookup yields CDR1 SGDLS and CDR2 YYNGEE. CDR3 sequence: CASCSSGGAADTQYF. In DNA form, the CDR3 reads TGTGCCAGCTGCAGTAGCGGGGGGGCTGCAGATACGCAGTATTTT.

For the CDR3, the DNA is TGCGCCAGCAGCCAAGGAACCACGGACACCTCCTACGAGCAGTACTTC. It specifies CASSQGTTDTSYEQYF. The chain has TRBV4-3 and TRBJ2-7; possibly TRBD1 for D (5 bases). Germline V gene sequence: CDR1 LGHNA, CDR2 YSLEER. Trimming took off 1 base at V and 0 bases at J, with 13 bases between the two ends. The CDR3 is 16 amino acids.